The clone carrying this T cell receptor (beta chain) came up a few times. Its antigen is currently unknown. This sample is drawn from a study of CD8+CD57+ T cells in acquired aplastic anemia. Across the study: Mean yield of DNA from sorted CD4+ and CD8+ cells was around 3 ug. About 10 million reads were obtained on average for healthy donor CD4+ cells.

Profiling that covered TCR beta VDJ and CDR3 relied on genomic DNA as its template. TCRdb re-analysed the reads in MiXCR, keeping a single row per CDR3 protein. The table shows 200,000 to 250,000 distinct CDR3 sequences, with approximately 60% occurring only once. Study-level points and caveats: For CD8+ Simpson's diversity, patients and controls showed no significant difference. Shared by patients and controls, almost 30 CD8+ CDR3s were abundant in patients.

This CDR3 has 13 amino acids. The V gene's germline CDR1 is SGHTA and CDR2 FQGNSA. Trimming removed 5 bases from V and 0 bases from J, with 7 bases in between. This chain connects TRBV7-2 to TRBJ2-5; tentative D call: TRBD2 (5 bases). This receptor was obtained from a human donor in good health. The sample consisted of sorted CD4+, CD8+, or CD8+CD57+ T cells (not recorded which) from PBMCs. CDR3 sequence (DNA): TGTGCCAGCAGCCGGACTTACCAAGAGACCCAGTACTTC. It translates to CASSRTYQETQYF. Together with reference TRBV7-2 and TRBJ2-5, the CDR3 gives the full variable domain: GAGVSQSPSNKVTEKGKDVELRCDPISGHTALYWYRQSLGQGLEFLIYFQGNSAPDKSGLPSDRFSAERTGGSVSTLTIQRTQQEDSAVYLCASSRTYQETQYFGPGTRLLVL.